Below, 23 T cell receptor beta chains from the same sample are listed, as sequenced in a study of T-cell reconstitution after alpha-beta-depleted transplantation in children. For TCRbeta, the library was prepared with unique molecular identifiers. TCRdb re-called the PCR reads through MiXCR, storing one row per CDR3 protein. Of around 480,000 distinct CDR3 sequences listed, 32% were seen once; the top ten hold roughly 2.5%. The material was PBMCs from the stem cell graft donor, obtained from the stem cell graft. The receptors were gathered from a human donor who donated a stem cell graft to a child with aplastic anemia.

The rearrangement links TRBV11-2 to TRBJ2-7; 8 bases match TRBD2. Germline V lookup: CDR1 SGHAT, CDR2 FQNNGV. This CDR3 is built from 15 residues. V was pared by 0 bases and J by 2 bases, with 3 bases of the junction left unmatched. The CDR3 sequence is CASSLDTSGTYEQYF. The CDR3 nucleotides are TGTGCCAGCAGCTTAGATACTAGCGGAACCTACGAGCAGTACTTC.

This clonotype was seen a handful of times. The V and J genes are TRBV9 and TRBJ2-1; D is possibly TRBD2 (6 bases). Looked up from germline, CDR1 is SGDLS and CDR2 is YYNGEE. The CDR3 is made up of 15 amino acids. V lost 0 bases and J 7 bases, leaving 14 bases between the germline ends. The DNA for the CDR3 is TGTGCCAGCAGCGTAGAAGTCGGGAGTCAGAATGAGCAGTTCTTC. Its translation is CASSVEVGSQNEQFF.

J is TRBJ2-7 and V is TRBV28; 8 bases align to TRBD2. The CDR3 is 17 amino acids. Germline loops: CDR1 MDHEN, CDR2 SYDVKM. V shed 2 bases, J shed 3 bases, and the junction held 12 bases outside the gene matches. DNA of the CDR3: TGTGCCAGCAGTTTAAGGACGGGAGGGCCAGGATTCTACGAGCAGTACTTC. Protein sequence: CASSLRTGGPGFYEQYF.

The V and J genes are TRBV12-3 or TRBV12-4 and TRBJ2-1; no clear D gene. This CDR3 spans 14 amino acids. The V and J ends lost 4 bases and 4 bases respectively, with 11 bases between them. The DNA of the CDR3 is TGTGCCAGCAGTTGGGTCGAGCGTTACAATGAGCAGTTCTTC. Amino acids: CASSWVERYNEQFF.

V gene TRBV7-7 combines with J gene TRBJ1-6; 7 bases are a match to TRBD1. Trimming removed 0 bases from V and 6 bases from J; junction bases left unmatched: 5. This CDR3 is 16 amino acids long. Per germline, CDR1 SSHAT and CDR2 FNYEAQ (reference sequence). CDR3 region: CASSLAGYRGNSPLHF. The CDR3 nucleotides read TGTGCCAGCAGCTTAGCTGGTTACAGGGGTAATTCACCCCTCCACTTT.

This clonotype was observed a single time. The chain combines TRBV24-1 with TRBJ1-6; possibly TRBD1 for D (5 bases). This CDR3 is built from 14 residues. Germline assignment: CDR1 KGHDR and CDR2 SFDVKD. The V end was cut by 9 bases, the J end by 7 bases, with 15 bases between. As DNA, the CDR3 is TGTGCCACCCAGGGTCCCTCCTCAAATTCACCCCTCCACTTT. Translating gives CATQGPSSNSPLHF.

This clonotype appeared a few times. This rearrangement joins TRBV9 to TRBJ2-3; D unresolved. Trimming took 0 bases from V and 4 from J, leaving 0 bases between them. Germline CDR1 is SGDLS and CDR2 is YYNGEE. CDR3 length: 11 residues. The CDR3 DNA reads TGTGCCAGCAGCGTAGCAGATACGCAGTATTTT. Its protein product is CASSVADTQYF.

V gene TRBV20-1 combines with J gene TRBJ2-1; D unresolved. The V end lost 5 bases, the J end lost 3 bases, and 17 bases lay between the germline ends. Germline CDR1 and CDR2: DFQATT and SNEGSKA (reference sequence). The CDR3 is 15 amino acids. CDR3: CSAHPPPGFYNEQFF. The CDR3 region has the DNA TGCAGTGCTCATCCACCCCCTGGGTTCTACAATGAGCAGTTCTTC.

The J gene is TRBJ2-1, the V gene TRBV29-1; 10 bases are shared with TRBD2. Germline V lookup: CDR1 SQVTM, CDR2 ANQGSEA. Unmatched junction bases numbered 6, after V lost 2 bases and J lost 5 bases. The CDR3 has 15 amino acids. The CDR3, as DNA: TGCAGCGTTGAACAAGCGGGAGGGTTCGACAATGAGCAGTTCTTC. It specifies CSVEQAGGFDNEQFF.

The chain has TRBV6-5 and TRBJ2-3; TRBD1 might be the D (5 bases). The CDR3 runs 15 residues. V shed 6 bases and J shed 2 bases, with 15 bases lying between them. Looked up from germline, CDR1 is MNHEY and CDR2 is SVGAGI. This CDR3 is CASSYSDRYTDTQYF. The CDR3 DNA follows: TGTGCCAGCAGCTATTCCGACAGATACACAGATACGCAGTATTTT.

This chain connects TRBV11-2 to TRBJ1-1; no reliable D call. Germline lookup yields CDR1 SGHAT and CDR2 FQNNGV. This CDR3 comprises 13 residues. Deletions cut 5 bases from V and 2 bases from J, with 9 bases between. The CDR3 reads CASSRTINTEAFF. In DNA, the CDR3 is TGTGCCAGCAGCCGCACCATTAACACTGAAGCTTTCTTT.

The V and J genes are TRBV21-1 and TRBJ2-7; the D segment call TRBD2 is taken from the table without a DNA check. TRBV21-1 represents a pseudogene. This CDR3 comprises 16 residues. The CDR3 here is CASSKVAGLSSYEQYV. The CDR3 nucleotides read TGTGCCAGCAGCAAAGTGGCAGGGCTAAGCTCCTACGAGCAGTACGTC.

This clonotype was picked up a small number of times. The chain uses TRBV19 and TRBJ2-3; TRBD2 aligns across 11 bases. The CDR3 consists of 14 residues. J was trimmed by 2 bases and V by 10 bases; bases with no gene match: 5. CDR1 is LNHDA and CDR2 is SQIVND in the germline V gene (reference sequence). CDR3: CATRSGRATDTQYF. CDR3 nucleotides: TGTGCCACTCGTAGCGGGAGGGCCACAGATACGCAGTATTTT.

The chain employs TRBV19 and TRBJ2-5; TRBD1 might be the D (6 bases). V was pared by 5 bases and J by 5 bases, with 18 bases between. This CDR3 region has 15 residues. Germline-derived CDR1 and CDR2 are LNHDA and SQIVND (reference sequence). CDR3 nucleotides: TGTGCCAGTAGTGACGTGGGGGCGGCTGGGGAGACCCAGTACTTC. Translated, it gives CASSDVGAAGETQYF.

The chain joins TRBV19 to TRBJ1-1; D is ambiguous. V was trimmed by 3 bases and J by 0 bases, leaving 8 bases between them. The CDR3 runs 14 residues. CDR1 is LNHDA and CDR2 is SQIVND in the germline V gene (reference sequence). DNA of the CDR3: TGTGCCAGTAGTATCATATCGCTGAACACTGAAGCTTTCTTT. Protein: CASSIISLNTEAFF.

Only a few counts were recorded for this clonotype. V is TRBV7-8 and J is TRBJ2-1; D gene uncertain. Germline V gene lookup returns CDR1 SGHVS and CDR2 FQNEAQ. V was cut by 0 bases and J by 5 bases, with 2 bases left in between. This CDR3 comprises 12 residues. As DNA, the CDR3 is TGTGCCAGCAGCTTAGCCCACAATGAGCAGTTCTTC. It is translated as CASSLAHNEQFF.

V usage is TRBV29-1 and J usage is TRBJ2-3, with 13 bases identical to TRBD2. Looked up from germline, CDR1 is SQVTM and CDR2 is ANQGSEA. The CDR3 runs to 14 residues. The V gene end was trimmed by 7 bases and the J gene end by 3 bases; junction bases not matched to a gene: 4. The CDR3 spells CSGGLAGPTDTQYF. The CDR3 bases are TGCAGCGGGGGACTAGCGGGACCTACAGATACGCAGTATTTT.

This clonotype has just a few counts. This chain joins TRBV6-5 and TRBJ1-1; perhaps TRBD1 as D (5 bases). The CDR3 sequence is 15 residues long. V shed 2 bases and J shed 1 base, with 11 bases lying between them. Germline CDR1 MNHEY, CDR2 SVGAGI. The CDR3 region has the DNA TGTGCCAGCAGTTACGGTAGCAGGGCGAACACTGAAGCTTTCTTT. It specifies CASSYGSRANTEAFF.

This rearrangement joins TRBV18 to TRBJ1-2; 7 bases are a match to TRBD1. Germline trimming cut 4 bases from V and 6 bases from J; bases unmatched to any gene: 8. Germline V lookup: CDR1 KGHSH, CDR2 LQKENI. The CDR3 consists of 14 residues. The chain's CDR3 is CASSLDREDDGYTF. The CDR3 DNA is TGTGCCAGCTCACTTGACAGGGAAGATGATGGCTACACCTTC.

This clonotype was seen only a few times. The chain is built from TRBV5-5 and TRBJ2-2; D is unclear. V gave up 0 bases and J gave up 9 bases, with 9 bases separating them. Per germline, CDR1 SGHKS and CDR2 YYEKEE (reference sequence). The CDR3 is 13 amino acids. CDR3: CASSLEGRRELFF. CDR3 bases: TGTGCCAGCAGCTTGGAAGGAAGGAGGGAGCTGTTTTTT.

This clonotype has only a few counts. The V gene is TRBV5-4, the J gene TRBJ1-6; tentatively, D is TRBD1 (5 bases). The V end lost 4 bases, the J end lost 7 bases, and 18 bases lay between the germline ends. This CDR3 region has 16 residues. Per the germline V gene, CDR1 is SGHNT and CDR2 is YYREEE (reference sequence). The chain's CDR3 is CASSLGPDRGNSPLHF. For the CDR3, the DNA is TGTGCCAGCAGCCTGGGGCCCGACCGAGGGAATTCACCCCTCCACTTT.

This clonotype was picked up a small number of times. The CDR3 spells CSAGAGSNQPQHF. CDR3 nucleotide sequence: TGCAGTGCTGGGGCAGGGAGCAATCAGCCCCAGCATTTT. The genes are TRBV20-1 and TRBJ1-5; D is perhaps TRBD1 (5 bases). The germline V gene encodes CDR1 DFQATT and CDR2 SNEGSKA (reference sequence). V dropped 5 bases and J dropped 1 base, with 9 bases sitting between them. The CDR3 sequence is 13 residues long.

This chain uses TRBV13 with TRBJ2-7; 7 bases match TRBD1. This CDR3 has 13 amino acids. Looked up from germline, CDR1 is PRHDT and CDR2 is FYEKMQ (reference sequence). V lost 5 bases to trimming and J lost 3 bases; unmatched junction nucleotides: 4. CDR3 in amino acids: CASSMTGNYEQYV. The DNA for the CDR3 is TGTGCCAGCAGCATGACAGGGAACTACGAGCAGTACGTC.